This TCR beta chain is from a study of blood T cell repertoires in COVID-19. Whole-study context: Acute-phase and convalescent COVID-19 samples originated in the United States, Italy and Spain.

Ages ranged from roughly 18 to 100 years, with residence in 20 to 30 US areas. Participants were placed into cohorts based on the clinical history they reported. V lost 2 bases and J 0 bases, leaving 5 bases between the germline ends. Germline loops: CDR1 SGHTA, CDR2 FQGTGA. The CDR3 sequence is 14 residues long. Per the authors' pipeline: It was from reference gene primer amplification that nucleated cell counts were estimated. Using immunoSEQ multiplex PCR, the repertoire was profiled, and TCRdb retains in-frame clones only, with some absent. The D gene and trimming were derived from the DNA, and the V and J assignments and clone size from that table. This sample has fewer than 250,000 clones, with about 86% found just once.

Material for sequencing was PBMCs or T cells enriched from blood (not recorded which). The gene calls are TRBV7-3 and TRBJ1-3; no clear D gene. The receptor comes from a woman in her thirties or forties with acute COVID-19. The CDR3 protein is CASSLRSSGNTIYF. The DNA of the CDR3 is TGTGCCAGCAGCTTACGGAGCTCTGGAAACACCATATATTTT.